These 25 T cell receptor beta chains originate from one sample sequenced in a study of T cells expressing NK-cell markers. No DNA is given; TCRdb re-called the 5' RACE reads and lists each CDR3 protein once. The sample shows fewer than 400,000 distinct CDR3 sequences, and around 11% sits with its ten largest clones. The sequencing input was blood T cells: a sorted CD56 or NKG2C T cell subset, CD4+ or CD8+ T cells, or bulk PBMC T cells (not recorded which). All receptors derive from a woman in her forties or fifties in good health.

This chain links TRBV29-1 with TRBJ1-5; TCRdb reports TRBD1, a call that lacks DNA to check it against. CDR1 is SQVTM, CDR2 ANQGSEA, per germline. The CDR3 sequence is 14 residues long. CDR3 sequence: CSVVSGGGYQPQHF.

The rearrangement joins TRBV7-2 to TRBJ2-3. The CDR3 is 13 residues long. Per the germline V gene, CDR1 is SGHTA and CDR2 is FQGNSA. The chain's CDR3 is CASGKVGTDTQYF.

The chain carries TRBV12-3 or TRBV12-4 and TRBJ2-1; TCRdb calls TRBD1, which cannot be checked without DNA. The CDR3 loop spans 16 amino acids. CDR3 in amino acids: CASSPGETMTYNEQFF.

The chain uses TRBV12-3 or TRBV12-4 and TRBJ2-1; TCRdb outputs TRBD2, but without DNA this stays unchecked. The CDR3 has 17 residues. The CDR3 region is CASSLKVTSGRADEQFF.

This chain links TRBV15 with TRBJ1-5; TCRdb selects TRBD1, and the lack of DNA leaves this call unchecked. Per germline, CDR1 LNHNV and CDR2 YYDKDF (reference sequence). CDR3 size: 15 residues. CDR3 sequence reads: CATCAAGRVNQPQHF.

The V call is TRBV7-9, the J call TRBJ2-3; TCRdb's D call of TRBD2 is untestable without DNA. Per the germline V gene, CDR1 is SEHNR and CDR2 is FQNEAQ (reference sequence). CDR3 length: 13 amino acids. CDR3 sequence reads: CASSAGTSDTQYF.

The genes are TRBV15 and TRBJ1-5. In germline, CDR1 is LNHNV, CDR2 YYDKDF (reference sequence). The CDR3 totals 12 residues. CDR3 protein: CATSHSNQPQHF.

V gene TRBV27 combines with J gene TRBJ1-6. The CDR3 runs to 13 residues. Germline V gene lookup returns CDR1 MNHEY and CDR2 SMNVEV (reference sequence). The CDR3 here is CASTRQHNSPLHF.

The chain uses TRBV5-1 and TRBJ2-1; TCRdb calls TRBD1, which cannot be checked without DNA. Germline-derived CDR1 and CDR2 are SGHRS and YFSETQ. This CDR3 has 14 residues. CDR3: CASSDKSSTGRQFF.

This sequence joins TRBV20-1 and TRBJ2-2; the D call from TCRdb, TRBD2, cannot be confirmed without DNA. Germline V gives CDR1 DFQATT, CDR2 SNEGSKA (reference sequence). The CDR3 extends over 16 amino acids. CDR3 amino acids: CSARGPFSGRSGELFF.

This CDR3 is CATSMNRGLAGINTGELFF. The V gene is TRBV15, the J gene TRBJ2-2; TCRdb calls TRBD2, which cannot be checked without DNA. The germline V gene has CDR1 LNHNV and CDR2 YYDKDF (reference sequence). This CDR3 is 19 amino acids long.

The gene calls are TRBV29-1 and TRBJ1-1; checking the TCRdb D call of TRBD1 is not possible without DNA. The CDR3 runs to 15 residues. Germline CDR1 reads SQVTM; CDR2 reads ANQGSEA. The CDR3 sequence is CSITRDRVMNTEAFF.

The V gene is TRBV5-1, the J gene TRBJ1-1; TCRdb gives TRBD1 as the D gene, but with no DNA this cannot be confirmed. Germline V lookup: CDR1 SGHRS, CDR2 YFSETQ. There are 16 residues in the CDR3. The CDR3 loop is CASSLVEGRVNTEAFF.

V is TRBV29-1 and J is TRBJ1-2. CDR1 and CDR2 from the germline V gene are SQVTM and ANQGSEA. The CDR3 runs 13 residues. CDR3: CSVEFRSNYGYTF. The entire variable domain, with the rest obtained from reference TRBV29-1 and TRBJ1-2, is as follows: SAVISQKPSRDICQRGTSLTIQCQVDSQVTMMFWYRQQPGQSLTLIATANQGSEATYESGFVIDKFPISRPNLTFSTLTVSNMSPEDSSIYLCSVEFRSNYGYTFGSGTRLTVV.

The CDR3 sequence is CASSPLQVTKNIQYF. The chain joins TRBV7-9 to TRBJ2-4; TCRdb's D call of TRBD1 is untestable without DNA. The V gene's germline CDR1 is SEHNR and CDR2 FQNEAQ (reference sequence). This CDR3 comprises 15 residues.

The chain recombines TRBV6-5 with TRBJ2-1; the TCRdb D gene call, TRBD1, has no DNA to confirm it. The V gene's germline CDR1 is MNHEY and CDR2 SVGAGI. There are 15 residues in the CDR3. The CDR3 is CASTVDRARLNEQFF.

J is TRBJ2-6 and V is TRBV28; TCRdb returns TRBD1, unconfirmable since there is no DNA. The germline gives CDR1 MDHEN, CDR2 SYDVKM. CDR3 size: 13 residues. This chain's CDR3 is CASSRGTRNVLTF.

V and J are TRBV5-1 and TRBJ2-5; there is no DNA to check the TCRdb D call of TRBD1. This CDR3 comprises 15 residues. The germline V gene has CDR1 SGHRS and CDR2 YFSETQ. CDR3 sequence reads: CASIYGQGIRETQYF.

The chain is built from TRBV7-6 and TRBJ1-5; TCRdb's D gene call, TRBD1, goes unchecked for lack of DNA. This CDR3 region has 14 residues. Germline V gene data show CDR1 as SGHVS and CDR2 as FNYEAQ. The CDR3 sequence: CASSPGQFNQPQHF.

The CDR3 spells CASSHPGTRQETQYF. The chain carries TRBV7-8 and TRBJ2-5; no DNA is available, so the TRBD1 call from TCRdb remains unchecked. Germline V gene data show CDR1 as SGHVS and CDR2 as FQNEAQ. The CDR3 spans 15 residues.

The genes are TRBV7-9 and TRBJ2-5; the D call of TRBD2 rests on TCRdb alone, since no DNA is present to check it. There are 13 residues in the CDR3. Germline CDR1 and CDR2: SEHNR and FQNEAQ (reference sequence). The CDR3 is CASSLDGSGTQYF.

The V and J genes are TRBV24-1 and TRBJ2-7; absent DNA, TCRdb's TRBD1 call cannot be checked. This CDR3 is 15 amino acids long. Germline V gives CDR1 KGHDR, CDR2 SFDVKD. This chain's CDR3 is CATSDPRGRVGEQYF.

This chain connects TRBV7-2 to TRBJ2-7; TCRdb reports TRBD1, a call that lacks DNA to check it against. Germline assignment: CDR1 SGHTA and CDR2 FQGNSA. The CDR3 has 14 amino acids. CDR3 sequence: CASSVDNYSYEQYF. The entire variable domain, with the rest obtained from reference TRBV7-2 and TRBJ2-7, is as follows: GAGVSQSPSNKVTEKGKDVELRCDPISGHTALYWYRQSLGQGLEFLIYFQGNSAPDKSGLPSDRFSAERTGGSVSTLTIQRTQQEDSAVYLCASSVDNYSYEQYFGPGTRLTVT.

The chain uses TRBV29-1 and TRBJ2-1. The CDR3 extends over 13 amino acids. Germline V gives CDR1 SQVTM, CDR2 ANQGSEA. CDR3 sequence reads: CSVLTASYNEQFF.

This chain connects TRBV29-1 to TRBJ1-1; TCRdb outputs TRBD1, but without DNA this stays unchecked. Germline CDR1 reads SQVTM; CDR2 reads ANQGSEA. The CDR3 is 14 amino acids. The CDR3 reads CSVEGRQGHTEAFF.